This TCR beta chain is drawn from a study of cytomegalovirus exposure and HLA in healthy donors. Study results and caveats: TCR beta V- and J-gene trimming was later associated with a missense DCLRE1C variant. Approximately 160 TCR beta chains were listed as cytomegalovirus-associated. Analyses of presence and absence presupposed an approximately uniform sequencing depth across donors.

This CDR3 contains 15 residues. Amplification used 60 Vbeta primers and 13 Jbeta primers. Assay used: immunoSEQ multiplex PCR; TCRdb lists only in-frame clones, some missing. The sample lists over 85,000 clones, 55% to 80% seen once, with 4.5% to 5% in the top ten. This clone turned up a few times. Its antigen is as yet unknown. Those who donated were healthy bone marrow donors. The sequenced material came from PBMCs. The chain is built from TRBV7-5 and TRBJ1-1. TRBV7-5 constitutes a pseudogene. This TCR came from a human donor in good health. The CDR3 reads CELSGGRWWNTEAFF. The CDR3 DNA is TGTGAGCTGTCGGGGGGGCGGTGGTGGAACACTGAAGCTTTCTTT.